This T cell receptor beta chain was found in a study of cytomegalovirus exposure and HLA in healthy donors. Study results and limitations: There were some public TCRs occurring in many donors, but most TCR sequences were rare.

This clone was recorded many times. Antigen unknown. The table came from immunoSEQ multiplex PCR; TCRdb's copy has only in-frame clones and leaves some out. The top ten hold roughly 0.75% of the sample, which has about 360,000 clones, 86% seen once. This receptor was obtained from a woman aged 18-35 years in good health and CMV-seronegative. Sequencing used PBMCs.

In DNA form, the CDR3 reads TGTGCCAGCAGTAATCGGAGGGGAGGACTGTTTTTT. Protein sequence: CASSNRRGGLFF. The chain couples TRBV28 to TRBJ1-4, with TRBD1 as a possible D gene (5 bases). Trimming left V 5 bases short and J 13 bases short, with 14 bases between. Per germline, CDR1 MDHEN and CDR2 SYDVKM. The CDR3 loop spans 12 amino acids.